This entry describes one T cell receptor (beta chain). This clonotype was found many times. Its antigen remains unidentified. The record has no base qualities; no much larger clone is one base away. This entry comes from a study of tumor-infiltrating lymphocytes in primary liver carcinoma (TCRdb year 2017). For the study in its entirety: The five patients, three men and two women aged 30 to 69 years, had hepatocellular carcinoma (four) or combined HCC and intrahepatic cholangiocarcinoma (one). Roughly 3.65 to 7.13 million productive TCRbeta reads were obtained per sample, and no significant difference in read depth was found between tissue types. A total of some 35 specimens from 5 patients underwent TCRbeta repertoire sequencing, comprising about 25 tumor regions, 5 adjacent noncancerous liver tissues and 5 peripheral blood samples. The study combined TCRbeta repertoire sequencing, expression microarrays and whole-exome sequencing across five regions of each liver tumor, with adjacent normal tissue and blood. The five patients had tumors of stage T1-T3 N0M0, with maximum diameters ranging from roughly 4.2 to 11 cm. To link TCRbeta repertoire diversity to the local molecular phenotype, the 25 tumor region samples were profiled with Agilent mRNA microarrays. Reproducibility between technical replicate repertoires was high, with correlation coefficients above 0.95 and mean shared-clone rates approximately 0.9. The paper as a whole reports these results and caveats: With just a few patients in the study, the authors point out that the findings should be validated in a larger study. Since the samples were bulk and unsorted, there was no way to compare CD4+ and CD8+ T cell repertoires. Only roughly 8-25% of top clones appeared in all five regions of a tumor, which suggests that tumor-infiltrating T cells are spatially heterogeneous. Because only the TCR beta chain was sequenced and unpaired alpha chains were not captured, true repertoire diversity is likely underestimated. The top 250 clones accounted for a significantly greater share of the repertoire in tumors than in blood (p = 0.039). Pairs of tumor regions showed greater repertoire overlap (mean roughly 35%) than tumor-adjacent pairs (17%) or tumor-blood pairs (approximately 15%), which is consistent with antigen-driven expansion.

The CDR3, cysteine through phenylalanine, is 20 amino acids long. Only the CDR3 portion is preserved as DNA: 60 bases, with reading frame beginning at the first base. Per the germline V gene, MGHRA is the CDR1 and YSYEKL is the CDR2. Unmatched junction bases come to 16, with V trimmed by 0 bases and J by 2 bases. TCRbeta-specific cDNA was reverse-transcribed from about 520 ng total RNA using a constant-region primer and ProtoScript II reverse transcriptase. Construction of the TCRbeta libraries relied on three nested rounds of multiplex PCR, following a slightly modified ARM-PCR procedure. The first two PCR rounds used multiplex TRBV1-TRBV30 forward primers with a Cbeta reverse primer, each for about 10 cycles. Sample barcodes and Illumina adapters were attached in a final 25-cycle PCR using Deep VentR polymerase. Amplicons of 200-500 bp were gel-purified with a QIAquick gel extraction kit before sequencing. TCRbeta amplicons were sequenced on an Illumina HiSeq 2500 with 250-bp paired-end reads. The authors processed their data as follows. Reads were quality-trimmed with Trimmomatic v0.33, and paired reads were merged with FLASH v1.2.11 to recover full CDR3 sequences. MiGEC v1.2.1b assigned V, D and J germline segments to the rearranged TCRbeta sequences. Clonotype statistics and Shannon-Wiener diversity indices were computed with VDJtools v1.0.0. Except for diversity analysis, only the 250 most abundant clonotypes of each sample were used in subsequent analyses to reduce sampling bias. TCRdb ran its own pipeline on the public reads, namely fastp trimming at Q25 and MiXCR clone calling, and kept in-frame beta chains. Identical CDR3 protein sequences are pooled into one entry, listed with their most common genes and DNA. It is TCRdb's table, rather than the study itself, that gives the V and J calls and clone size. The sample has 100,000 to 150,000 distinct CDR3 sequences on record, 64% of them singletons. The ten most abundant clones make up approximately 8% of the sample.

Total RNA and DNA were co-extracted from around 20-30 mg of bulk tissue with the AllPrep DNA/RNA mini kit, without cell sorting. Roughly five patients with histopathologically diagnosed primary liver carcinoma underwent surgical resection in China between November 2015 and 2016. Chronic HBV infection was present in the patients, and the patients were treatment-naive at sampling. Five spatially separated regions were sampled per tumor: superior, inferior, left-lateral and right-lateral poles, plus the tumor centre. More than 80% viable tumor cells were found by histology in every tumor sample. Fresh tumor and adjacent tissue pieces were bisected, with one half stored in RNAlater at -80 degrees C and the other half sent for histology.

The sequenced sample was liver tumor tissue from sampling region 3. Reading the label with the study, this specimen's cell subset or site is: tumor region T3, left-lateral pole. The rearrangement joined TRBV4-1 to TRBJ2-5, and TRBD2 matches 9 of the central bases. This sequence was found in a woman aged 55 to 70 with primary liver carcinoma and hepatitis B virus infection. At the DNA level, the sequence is TGCGCCAGCAGCCAAGAGGAGGCTTCGGTGCTAGCGGGACCTCAAGAGACCCAGTACTTC. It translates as CASSQEEASVLAGPQETQYF.